This T cell receptor beta chain originates from a study of shared clonotypes between healthy human individuals. Study at large: The cohort comprised a couple of women and a few men. Their ages spanned 18 to 49 years.

Within Nashville, Tennessee resided all donors, each a Caucasian adult. In regard to this clone: Its matching antigen is unknown. Other DNA sequences in the same sample also yield this CDR3.

In the authors' methods: Junction-only sequences produced by ImmunoSEQ had no quality scores, so filtering differed. Sequenced by immunoSEQ multiplex PCR; TCRdb stores in-frame clones only, minus some. V, J and clone size were drawn from that table, and D and trimming were deduced from the DNA. The sample has approximately 2.1 million clones, roughly 93% seen once. The CDR3 is made up of 14 amino acids. V shed 6 bases and J 5 bases; nucleotides not matched to a gene: 8. CDR1 is KGHSH, CDR2 LQKENI, per germline. Study-level results: Depth was large, yet rarefaction showed that sorted-subset sequencing was incomplete.

This rearrangement joins TRBV18 to TRBJ1-1, with 8 bases matching TRBD1. The clonotype originates from a man younger than 35 in good health. Some clones in this sample may be carry-over from other donors' samples. Specimen: naive CD4+ T cells from PBMCs. This sample's subset: CD45RA+ positively selected. CDR3 nucleotides: TGTGCCAGCTCGCCGACAGGGGCTGGGACTGAAGCTTTCTTT. This gives the protein CASSPTGAGTEAFF.